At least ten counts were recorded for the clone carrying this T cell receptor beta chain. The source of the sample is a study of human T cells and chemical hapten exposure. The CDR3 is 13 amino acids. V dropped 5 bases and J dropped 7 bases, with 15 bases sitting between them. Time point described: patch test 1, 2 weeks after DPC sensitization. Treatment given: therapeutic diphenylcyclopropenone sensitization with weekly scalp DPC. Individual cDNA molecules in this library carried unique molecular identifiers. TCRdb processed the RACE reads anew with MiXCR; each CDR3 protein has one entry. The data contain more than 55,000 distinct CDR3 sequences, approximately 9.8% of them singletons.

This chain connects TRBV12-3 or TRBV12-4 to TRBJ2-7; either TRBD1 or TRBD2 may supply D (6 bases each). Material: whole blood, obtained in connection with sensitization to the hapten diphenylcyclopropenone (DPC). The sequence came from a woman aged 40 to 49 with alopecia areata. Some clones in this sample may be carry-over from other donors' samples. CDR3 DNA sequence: TGTGCCAGCAGTCCATTTAGGAGGGGGGAGCAGTACTTC. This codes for CASSPFRRGEQYF.